This passage covers 16 T cell receptor beta chains from one sample sequenced in a study of T-cell reconstitution after alpha-beta-depleted transplantation in children. Unique molecular identifiers were incorporated into the prepared TCRbeta library. TCRdb reanalysed the PCR reads using MiXCR and keeps one entry per CDR3 protein. This sample has 200,000 to 300,000 distinct CDR3 sequences; about 24% occur once, and the top ten carry about 5%. The sequencing used PBMCs, mostly from graft donor cells, collected 360 days after TCRalphabeta/CD19-depleted stem cell transplant. These receptors all stem from a female patient aged 2-9 years who had a stem cell transplant for congenital amegakaryocytic thrombocytopenia, so the T cells may come from the graft donor.

This clonotype was seen at least ten times. This chain links TRBV21-1 with TRBJ2-1. TRBV21-1 is labeled a pseudogene. The length of the CDR3 is 17 residues. The CDR3 DNA is TGTGCCAGCAGAACCGCACCCCATCAAGGCACCAGGAATGAGCAGTTCTTC. Protein: CASRTAPHQGTRNEQFF.

The J gene is TRBJ2-1, the V gene TRBV19; TRBD2 might be the D (6 bases). CDR1 and CDR2 (germline): LNHDA, SQIVND (reference sequence). The CDR3 has 16 residues. Trimming removed 4 bases from V and 3 bases from J, with 16 bases in between. The CDR3 spells CASSSPVRELYNEQFF. The CDR3 DNA sequence: TGTGCCAGTAGTAGCCCTGTGCGGGAACTCTACAATGAGCAGTTCTTC.

This clonotype occurred a few times. This chain connects TRBV4-3 to TRBJ1-1; D call uncertain. The CDR3 length is 15 residues. Germline-derived CDR1 and CDR2 are LGHNA and YSLEER. The ends were cut back, 4 bases at V and 5 bases at J, with 17 bases in the middle. The CDR3 region has the DNA TGCGCCAGCAGCCCGCGGAGGGCGGGGATGACTGAAGCTTTCTTT. It translates to CASSPRRAGMTEAFF.

At least ten counts were recorded for this clonotype. This chain connects TRBV20-1 to TRBJ2-5, with no clear D. The CDR3 consists of 15 residues. V was trimmed by 1 base and J by 0 bases, leaving 12 bases between them. Germline assignment: CDR1 DFQATT and CDR2 SNEGSKA (reference sequence). DNA of the CDR3: TGCAGTGCTAGAGGGGCCAGTAATTACCAAGAGACCCAGTACTTC. Protein product: CSARGASNYQETQYF.

In its sample, this clonotype was seen many times. The rearrangement links TRBV29-1 to TRBJ2-5; TRBD2 might be the D (6 bases). The V end was cut by 4 bases, the J end by 0 bases, with 15 bases between. Germline V lookup: CDR1 SQVTM, CDR2 ANQGSEA. The length of the CDR3 is 15 residues. For the CDR3, the DNA is TGCAGCGTTGTCGGAGGTGGGAGGTACCAAGAGACCCAGTACTTC. Amino acid sequence: CSVVGGGRYQETQYF.

The chain joins TRBV12-3 or TRBV12-4 to TRBJ1-2, with D unclear. The CDR3 is 14 amino acids. V was clipped by 4 bases and J by 6 bases, with 15 bases between them. In DNA form, the CDR3 reads TGTGCCAGCAGTTCCACCGGGAACCAGAATGGCTACACCTTC. This codes for CASSSTGNQNGYTF.

This clonotype turned up a few times. The chain recombines TRBV18 with TRBJ2-3; no clear D. The last part of the DNA fits TRBJ1-5 better; the J call may be wrong. The CDR3 sequence is 12 residues long. In germline, CDR1 is KGHSH, CDR2 LQKENI. CDR3 DNA sequence: TGTGCCAGCTCACGTTCCTCAGATACGCAGCATTTT. This encodes CASSRSSDTQHF.

The genes are TRBV3-1 and TRBJ2-7; TRBD1 matches at 8 bases. The CDR3 totals 14 residues. The germline V gene has CDR1 LGHDT and CDR2 YNNKEL (reference sequence). V lost 1 base to trimming and J lost 2 bases; unmatched junction nucleotides: 1. The CDR3 sequence: CASSQVTGAYEQYF. The CDR3 nucleotides read TGTGCCAGCAGCCAAGTGACAGGGGCCTACGAGCAGTACTTC.

This clonotype was detected ten times or more. The V call is TRBV28, the J call TRBJ2-3; 9 nucleotides align to TRBD1. Germline V gene lookup returns CDR1 MDHEN and CDR2 SYDVKM. V lost 2 bases, J lost 4 bases, and 1 base stayed unmatched. This CDR3 comprises 14 residues. The CDR3 nucleotides are TGTGCCAGCAGTTTAGACAGGGGGGCAGATACGCAGTATTTT. It codes for CASSLDRGADTQYF.

The genes are TRBV29-1 and TRBJ2-7, with a weak D call TRBD2 (6 bases). V was pared by 7 bases and J by 2 bases, with 15 bases between. The CDR3 runs to 13 residues. Germline V gene data show CDR1 as SQVTM and CDR2 as ANQGSEA. In DNA form, the CDR3 reads TGCAGCGCCGCCGGGACTGAGACCTACGAGCAGTACTTC. Amino acids: CSAAGTETYEQYF.

The CDR3 region is CATLDRALDTQYF. The CDR3 DNA follows: TGTGCCACGCTGGACAGGGCCTTAGATACGCAGTATTTT. The V call is TRBV10-3, the J call TRBJ2-3, with 8 bases aligning to TRBD1. The CDR3 has 13 residues. CDR1 is ENHRY, CDR2 SYGVKD, per germline. The V segment lost 10 bases and the J segment 5 bases; nucleotides outside the gene matches: 8.

This clonotype was seen a few times. This chain uses TRBV7-2 with TRBJ2-7; D may be TRBD2 (5 bases). The ends were cut back, 5 bases at V and 3 bases at J, with 14 bases in the middle. Per germline, CDR1 SGHTA and CDR2 FQGNSA. CDR3 length: 14 amino acids. The CDR3 here is CASSVLGEIYEQYF. The CDR3, as DNA: TGTGCCAGCAGCGTCCTTGGGGAGATCTACGAGCAGTACTTC. Complete variable domain (other parts from reference TRBV7-2 and TRBJ2-7): GAGVSQSPSNKVTEKGKDVELRCDPISGHTALYWYRQSLGQGLEFLIYFQGNSAPDKSGLPSDRFSAERTGGSVSTLTIQRTQQEDSAVYLCASSVLGEIYEQYFGPGTRLTVT.

The V call is TRBV15, the J call TRBJ2-1; tentatively, D is TRBD2 (5 bases). Germline assignment: CDR1 LNHNV and CDR2 YYDKDF (reference sequence). The ends were cut back, 5 bases at V and 3 bases at J, with 17 bases in the middle. CDR3 length: 16 amino acids. CDR3 in DNA: TGTGCCACCAGCCCGGAGGTGGGTAGTCACTACAATGAGCAGTTCTTC. This translates into CATSPEVGSHYNEQFF.

The chain is built from TRBV18 and TRBJ1-5; 11 bases agree with TRBD1. The ends lost 5 bases at V and 4 bases at J; junction bases unmatched: 7. The CDR3 is 16 residues long. Per germline, CDR1 KGHSH and CDR2 LQKENI. The chain's CDR3 is CASSGQGANTNQPQHF. CDR3 coding DNA: TGTGCCAGCTCAGGACAGGGGGCGAACACAAATCAGCCCCAGCATTTT.

This clonotype was counted a few times. The chain carries TRBV28 and TRBJ1-6; D ambiguous. The germline gives CDR1 MDHEN, CDR2 SYDVKM. V was shortened by 3 bases and J by 5 bases, with 8 bases between the two germline ends. The CDR3 consists of 14 residues. The CDR3 DNA follows: TGTGCCAGCAGTTTCCCCGGGCATAATTCACCCCTCCACTTT. Translating gives CASSFPGHNSPLHF.

V usage is TRBV5-1 and J usage is TRBJ2-5; TRBD2 aligns across 10 bases. V lost 4 bases, J lost 2 bases, and 5 bases stayed unmatched. CDR1 and CDR2 from the germline V gene are SGHRS and YFSETQ. The CDR3 loop spans 15 amino acids. The CDR3 coding sequence is TGCGCCAGCAGCGCCGGGACTAGCGCACAAGAGACCCAGTACTTC. Its translation: CASSAGTSAQETQYF.